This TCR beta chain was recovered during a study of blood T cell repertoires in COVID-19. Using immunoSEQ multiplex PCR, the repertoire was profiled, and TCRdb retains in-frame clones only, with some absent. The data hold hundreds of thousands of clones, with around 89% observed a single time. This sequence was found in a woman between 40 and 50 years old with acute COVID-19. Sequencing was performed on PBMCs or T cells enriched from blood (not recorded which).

Here the CDR3 reads CASSSGQNQETQYF. Written as DNA, the CDR3 is TGTGCCAGCAGTTCAGGGCAGAACCAAGAGACCCAGTACTTC. V and J are TRBV28 and TRBJ2-5, with a possible D match to TRBD1 (5 bases). Germline loops: CDR1 MDHEN, CDR2 SYDVKM. V was cut by 4 bases and J by 0 bases, with 9 bases left in between. The CDR3 has 14 amino acids.